These 25 T cell receptor beta chains were sequenced from one sample in a study of blood T cells in healthy people across ages. Sample-barcoded 5' priming and a J-beta primer mix drove a second PCR of 7 to 11 cycles. Each CDR3 protein is one row after TCRdb ran MiXCR on the 5' RACE reads. The sample includes under 950,000 distinct CDR3 sequences, 20% to 25% of them seen just once. Material for sequencing was blood. The receptors were sampled from a man in his 70s in good health.

The rearrangement links TRBV25-1 to TRBJ1-1, with D unclear. This CDR3 region has 13 residues. CDR1 is MGHDK, CDR2 SYGVNS, per germline. V lost 8 bases and J lost 1, with 11 bases in between. The CDR3 sequence is CASRGFGNTEAFF. DNA of the CDR3: TGTGCCAGCCGCGGGTTTGGGAACACTGAAGCTTTCTTT.

This clonotype showed up just a few times. The genes are TRBV7-8 and TRBJ1-5; 8 nucleotides match TRBD1. Trimming at V came to 1 base and at J to 5 bases, leaving 4 bases not matched to a gene. CDR1 SGHVS and CDR2 FQNEAQ come from the germline V gene. The CDR3 is made up of 15 amino acids. For the CDR3, the DNA is TGTGCCAGCAGCTTAGGACAGGGGAGGGATCAGCCCCAGCATTTT. Translating it yields CASSLGQGRDQPQHF.

V and J are TRBV12-3 or TRBV12-4 and TRBJ2-5; perhaps TRBD1 as D (5 bases). V was pared by 6 bases and J by 4 bases, with 12 bases between. There are 13 residues in the CDR3. This CDR3 is CASSSRVAETQYF. DNA for the CDR3: TGTGCCAGCAGCTCCAGGGTAGCAGAGACCCAGTACTTC.

This clonotype was seen a handful of times. This rearrangement joins TRBV15 to TRBJ2-2; perhaps TRBD1 as D (6 bases). Looked up from germline, CDR1 is LNHNV and CDR2 is YYDKDF (reference sequence). The CDR3 is 14 residues long. Trimming pared 3 bases from V and 5 bases from J, leaving 10 bases between. CDR3 in DNA: TGTGCCACCAGCAGGGCACAGGGAACCGGGGAGCTGTTTTTT. Translating gives CATSRAQGTGELFF.

The rearrangement uses TRBV4-1 and TRBJ1-2; TRBD1 is a possible D gene (5 bases). The CDR3 runs to 15 residues. The germline CDR1 and CDR2 sequences are MGHRA and YSYEKL. The V end was cut by 0 bases, the J end by 8 bases, with 16 bases between. CDR3 residues: CASSQDVWEGFGYTF. The CDR3 DNA reads as TGCGCCAGCAGCCAAGATGTTTGGGAGGGGTTCGGCTACACCTTC.

The chain employs TRBV11-1 and TRBJ2-2; D perhaps matches TRBD2 (5 bases). CDR1 SGHAT and CDR2 FQDESV come from the germline V gene (reference sequence). This CDR3 spans 16 amino acids. The V end was cut by 6 bases, the J end by 2 bases, with 16 bases between. CDR3 bases: TGTGCCAGCAGTCAAAAGATGGGGAGAAACACCGGGGAGCTGTTTTTT. It encodes CASSQKMGRNTGELFF.

The chain employs TRBV3-1 and TRBJ2-1; 9 bases line up with TRBD2. Judging by the DNA end, TRBJ2-7 fits better; the J call may be wrong. The CDR3 has 14 residues. Germline V lookup: CDR1 LGHDT, CDR2 YNNKEL (reference sequence). The CDR3 DNA is TGTGCCAGCAGCCAAGATCAAAGCGGGGGGAAGCAGTACTTC. It yields the protein CASSQDQSGGKQYF.

In this sample, this clonotype turned up many times. The gene calls are TRBV9 and TRBJ2-1; a weak D match, TRBD2 (5 bases). This CDR3 comprises 18 residues. The germline gives CDR1 SGDLS, CDR2 YYNGEE. V was shortened by 0 bases and J by 1 base, with 17 bases between the two germline ends. Here the CDR3 DNA reads TGTGCCAGCAGCGTAGCCCCGGGGAGCTTAGGATCCTACAATGAGCAGTTCTTC. Its translation is CASSVAPGSLGSYNEQFF.

In DNA, the CDR3 is TGCAGCGCAAGCGGGAGGGGTGATACGCAGTATTTT. The encoded protein is CSASGRGDTQYF. The rearrangement joins TRBV29-1 to TRBJ2-3; TRBD2 matches at 10 bases. This CDR3 contains 12 residues. After removal of 7 bases from V and 6 bases from J, the junction contained 4 bases not matched to a gene. Per germline, CDR1 SQVTM and CDR2 ANQGSEA.

This chain connects TRBV20-1 to TRBJ2-1; D assignment may be TRBD1 or TRBD2 (5 bases each). Per germline, CDR1 DFQATT and CDR2 SNEGSKA (reference sequence). The CDR3 consists of 15 residues. For the CDR3, the DNA is TGCAGCGGGACCGTAAGTTTACTAGTCGTGGATGAGCAGTTCTTC. This codes for CSGTVSLLVVDEQFF.

This clonotype was found many times. This chain connects TRBV28 to TRBJ2-3, with 8 positions matching TRBD1. This CDR3 region has 15 residues. CDR1 is MDHEN and CDR2 is SYDVKM in the germline V gene. V lost 6 bases to trimming and J lost 4 bases; unmatched junction nucleotides: 9. CDR3 coding DNA: TGTGCCAGCAGCAAGACAGGGGTAGGGGCAGATACGCAGTATTTT. Protein sequence: CASSKTGVGADTQYF. Complete variable domain (other parts from reference TRBV28 and TRBJ2-3): DVKVTQSSRYLVKRTGEKVFLECVQDMDHENMFWYRQDPGLGLRLIYFSYDVKMKEKGDIPEGYSVSREKKERFSLILESASTNQTSMYLCASSKTGVGADTQYFGPGTRLTVL.

The chain couples TRBV20-1 to TRBJ2-1, with 8 bases aligning to TRBD1. The ends lost 0 bases at V and 11 bases at J; junction bases unmatched: 9. The germline V gene has CDR1 DFQATT and CDR2 SNEGSKA (reference sequence). The CDR3 contains 14 residues. The CDR3 coding sequence is TGCAGTGCTAGAGATCTAGGGGCAGGGGGCCAGCAGTTCTTC. Amino acids: CSARDLGAGGQQFF.

This rearrangement joins TRBV4-1 to TRBJ2-3; 7 bases line up with TRBD2. V lost 1 base and J lost 1; bases outside the gene matches: 5. The V gene's germline CDR1 is MGHRA and CDR2 YSYEKL. The CDR3 loop spans 16 amino acids. The CDR3 nucleotides read TGCGCCAGCAGCCAAGGAAGCGGGATTCGCACAGATACGCAGTATTTT. Translation: CASSQGSGIRTDTQYF.

In its sample, this clonotype was seen many times. The V and J genes are TRBV3-1 and TRBJ2-3; D is unresolved. The CDR3 is 12 amino acids. Trimming removed 0 bases at V and 3 bases at J, with 1 base between. Germline V gene sequence: CDR1 LGHDT, CDR2 YNNKEL (reference sequence). Written as DNA, the CDR3 is TGTGCCAGCAGCCAAGAGACAGATACGCAGTATTTT. Translating it yields CASSQETDTQYF.

This clonotype appeared many times. The chain has TRBV6-5 and TRBJ2-3; the D gene is possibly TRBD2 (5 bases). The CDR3 has 12 amino acids. Germline lookup yields CDR1 MNHEY and CDR2 SVGAGI. Trimming stripped 3 bases from V and 6 bases from J, with 7 bases between. The DNA for the CDR3 is TGTGCCAGCAGTTATTCGGGGGATACGCAGTATTTT. Translating gives CASSYSGDTQYF.

The CDR3, as DNA: TGTGCCAGCACCCAGTCGGGGGGGGCAGTACAGCATTTT. Translating gives CASTQSGGAVQHF. The chain uses TRBV12-3 or TRBV12-4 and TRBJ1-5; TRBD1 is a possible D gene (6 bases). The length of the CDR3 is 13 residues. Between the trimmed V and J ends, which lost 7 bases and 13 bases, there was a span of 20 bases.

J is TRBJ1-4 and V is TRBV6-6; 7 bases match TRBD1. CDR1 is MNHNY and CDR2 is SVGAGI in the germline V gene (reference sequence). This CDR3 region has 14 residues. Trimming cost V 8 bases and J 6 bases; bases outside gene matches: 9. In DNA, the CDR3 is TGTGCCAGCGGGACGACAGGGTGGGATGAAAAACTGTTTTTT. Its protein product is CASGTTGWDEKLFF.

CDR3 amino acids: CASSSFRGSSGNQPQHF. The CDR3 nucleotides are TGTGCCAGCAGTTCATTCAGGGGTTCCTCAGGCAATCAGCCCCAGCATTTT. The chain couples TRBV6-5 to TRBJ1-5, with TRBD1 as a possible D gene (6 bases). This CDR3 region has 17 residues. Trimming cost V 4 bases and J 2 bases, with 18 bases left between them. Germline values: CDR1 MNHEY, CDR2 SVGAGI.

This clonotype was picked up a small number of times. The chain combines TRBV5-1 with TRBJ2-1, with D possibly being TRBD1 (6 bases). The end of the DNA aligns better with TRBJ2-7, so the J call may be wrong. There are 15 residues in the CDR3. The germline V gene encodes CDR1 SGHRS and CDR2 YFSETQ. The CDR3 here is CASSLALRGGYEQYF. The CDR3 DNA reads TGCGCCAGCAGCTTGGCCCTCAGGGGCGGGTACGAGCAGTACTTC.

This rearrangement joins TRBV5-1 to TRBJ2-5; weak D call: TRBD2 (6 bases). Per germline, CDR1 SGHRS and CDR2 YFSETQ. CDR3 length: 14 residues. V lost 5 bases and J 4 bases, leaving 15 bases between the germline ends. CDR3 region: CASREGLGRETQYF. CDR3 bases: TGCGCCAGCAGGGAGGGGCTAGGGAGAGAGACCCAGTACTTC.

This clonotype was seen a handful of times. The V call is TRBV5-1, the J call TRBJ2-3; 9 bases are shared with TRBD1. Germline V gives CDR1 SGHRS, CDR2 YFSETQ. Unmatched junction bases numbered 8, after V lost 4 bases and J lost 2 bases. CDR3 length: 16 residues. CDR3 DNA: TGCGCCAGCAGCAAGGGGACAGGGTCAGACACAGATACGCAGTATTTT. It codes for CASSKGTGSDTDTQYF.

The chain combines TRBV20-1 with TRBJ2-1, with 10 bases identical to TRBD2. The tail of the sequence fits TRBJ2-7 better, so the J call may be wrong. Germline V gene sequence: CDR1 DFQATT, CDR2 SNEGSKA (reference sequence). The CDR3 runs to 13 residues. The CDR3 reads CSARDRTSGEQYV. The CDR3 bases are TGCAGTGCTAGAGATCGGACTAGCGGTGAGCAGTACGTC.

The J gene is TRBJ1-3, the V gene TRBV20-1, with D unresolved. CDR1 is DFQATT, CDR2 SNEGSKA, per germline (reference sequence). V was trimmed by 5 bases and J by 0 bases, leaving 5 bases between them. The CDR3 is made up of 12 amino acids. CDR3 sequence (DNA): TGCAGTGCTCCATACTCTGGAAACACCATATATTTT. Its protein is CSAPYSGNTIYF.

This chain joins TRBV7-2 and TRBJ2-3, with D possibly being TRBD1 (6 bases). V was cut by 5 bases and J by 2 bases, with 8 bases left in between. The CDR3 sequence is 13 residues long. Germline V gene data show CDR1 as SGHTA and CDR2 as FQGNSA. The CDR3 sequence: CASSGQITDTQYF. For the CDR3, the DNA is TGTGCCAGCAGCGGACAGATCACAGATACGCAGTATTTT.

V and J are TRBV12-5 and TRBJ2-3; 8 bases align to TRBD2. Trimming removed 3 bases from V and 2 bases from J; junction bases left unmatched: 10. Germline assignment: CDR1 LGHNT and CDR2 FRNRAP. The CDR3 covers 17 residues. The CDR3 protein is CASGLYATSGITDTQYF. The CDR3 nucleotides read TGTGCTAGTGGTTTATACGCAACTAGCGGAATCACAGATACGCAGTATTTT.